These 2 T cell receptor delta chains came from one sample sequenced in a study of gamma-delta T cells after stem cell transplantation. With CATT, TCRdb re-called clones from the RT-PCR reads. The sample carries some 1,000 delta-chain clones, around 2.9% recorded once. Input material: gamma-delta T cells. These receptors were obtained from a human donor. It is not recorded whose cells these are; they may come from a transplant donor.

Only a few counts were recorded for this clone. Only one base separates this from a far larger clonotype, so it likely reflects a read error. The V gene is TRDV2, the J gene TRDJ1; D is undetermined. The CDR3 spans 15 residues. The germline gives CDR1 GEAIGNYY, CDR2 EKD. With 6 bases removed from V and 4 bases from J, the gap between germline ends came to 20 bases. The CDR3 loop reads CACTLVPGEDDKLIF. The CDR3 DNA is TGTGCCTGTACTCTTGTACCCGGCGAGGACGATAAACTCATCTTT.

As regards this clone: Only one base separates this from a far larger clonotype, so it likely reflects a read error. The chain links TRDV2 to TRDJ3, with TRDD3 as a possible D gene (6 bases). The ends were cut back, 3 bases at V and 1 base at J, with 15 bases in the middle. The V gene's germline CDR1 is GEAIGNYY and CDR2 EKD. The CDR3 is 18 amino acids. In DNA, the CDR3 is TGTGCCTGTGACGGTGGGGATTCTAGATCCTGGGACACCCGACAGATGTTTTTC. Protein sequence: CACDGGDSRSWDTRQMFF.